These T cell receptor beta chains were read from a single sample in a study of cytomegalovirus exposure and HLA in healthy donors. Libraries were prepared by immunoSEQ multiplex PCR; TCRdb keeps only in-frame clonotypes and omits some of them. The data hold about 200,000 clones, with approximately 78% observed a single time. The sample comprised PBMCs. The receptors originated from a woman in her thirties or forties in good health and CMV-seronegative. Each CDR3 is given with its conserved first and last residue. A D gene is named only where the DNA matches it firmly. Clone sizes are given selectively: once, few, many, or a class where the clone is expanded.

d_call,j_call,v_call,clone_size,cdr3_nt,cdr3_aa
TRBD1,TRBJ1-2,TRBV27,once,TGTGCCACCTCACCGACAGGGCAAGGCTACACCTTC,CATSPTGQGYTF
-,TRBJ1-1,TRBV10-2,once,TGCGCCAGCAGTGGGGAGTGGGGAGCTTTCTTT,CASSGEWGAFF
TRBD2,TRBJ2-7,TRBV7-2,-,TGTGCCAGCAGCCCGGCGGGACTAGCGGCCTACGAGCAGTACTTC,CASSPAGLAAYEQYF
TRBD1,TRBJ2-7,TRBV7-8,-,TGTGCCAGCAGCCCCTTCTCGGCAGGGGGCATCTACGAGCAGTACTTC,CASSPFSAGGIYEQYF
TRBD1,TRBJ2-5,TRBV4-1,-,TGCGCCAGCAGCCAAGGGACAGGGGTCTTCTTTAAGTACTTC,CASSQGTGVFFKYF
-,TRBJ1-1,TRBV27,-,TGTGCCAGCAGACTTAATGAGGGAGCGACTGAAGCTTTCTTT,CASRLNEGATEAFF
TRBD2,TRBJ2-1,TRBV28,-,TGTGGAACCTTTGGCGGGAGATCGGGCGATGAGCAGTTCTTC,CGTFGGRSGDEQFF
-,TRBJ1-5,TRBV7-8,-,TGTGCCAGCAGACTCGGGACTCCATTTAGCAATCAGCCCCAGCATTTT,CASRLGTPFSNQPQHF
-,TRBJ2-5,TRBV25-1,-,TGTGCCAGCAGTGATCGACAGCTACCCCAAGAGACCCAGTACTTC,CASSDRQLPQETQYF
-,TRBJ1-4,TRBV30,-,TGTGCCTGGACGACAGACGGCCCTCAAAAACTGTTTTTT,CAWTTDGPQKLFF
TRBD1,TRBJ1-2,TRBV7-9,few,TGTGCCAGCAGCTTAGGGACAGGAGGTGGTGGCTACACCTTC,CASSLGTGGGGYTF
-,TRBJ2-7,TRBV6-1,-,TGTGCCAGCAGTGAATGGGTGCAGGCCTCCTACGAGCAGTACTTC,CASSEWVQASYEQYF
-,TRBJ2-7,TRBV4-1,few,TGCGCCAGCAGCCAAGATCCTCCACTAGGGATGTCCTACGAGCAGTACTTC,CASSQDPPLGMSYEQYF
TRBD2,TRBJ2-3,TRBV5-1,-,TGCGCCACCCGGTTTGAGGGAGGGCCTAGCACAGATACGCAGTATTTT,CATRFEGGPSTDTQYF
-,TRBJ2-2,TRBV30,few,TGTGCCTGGACAGTTCGCAACACCGGGGAGCTGTTTTTT,CAWTVRNTGELFF
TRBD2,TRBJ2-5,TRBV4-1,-,TGCGCCAGCAGCCAAGATCGGGGAGGGCCGGAGACCCAGTACTTC,CASSQDRGGPETQYF
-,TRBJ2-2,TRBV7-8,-,TGTGCCAGCAGCTTACTAGCGAACACCGGGGAGCTGTTTTTT,CASSLLANTGELFF
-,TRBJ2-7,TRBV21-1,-,TGTGTCACGGCAGGGGTGCAATCCTACGAGCAGTACTTC,CVTAGVQSYEQYF
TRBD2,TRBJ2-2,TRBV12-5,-,TGTGCTAGTGGTTTGGTTACTAGCGGAACCAACACCGGGGAGCTGTTTTTT,CASGLVTSGTNTGELFF
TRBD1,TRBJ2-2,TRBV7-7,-,TGTGCCAGCAGCCCGACAGGGCTCAACACCGGGGAGCTGTTTTTT,CASSPTGLNTGELFF
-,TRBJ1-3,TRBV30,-,TGTGCCTGGAGTGACCCGGGGTATGGGTCTGGAAACACCATATATTTT,CAWSDPGYGSGNTIYF
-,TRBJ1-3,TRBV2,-,TGTGCCAGCAGTGATGAGGTTTCGGGAAACACCATATATTTT,CASSDEVSGNTIYF
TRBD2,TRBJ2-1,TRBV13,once,TGTGCCAGCAGCCCGCGGGGCGGGAGGACCGATGAGCAGTTCTTC,CASSPRGGRTDEQFF
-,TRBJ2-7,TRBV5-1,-,TGCGCCAGCCGAGGGGGGGGGTACGAGCAGTACTTC,CASRGGGYEQYF
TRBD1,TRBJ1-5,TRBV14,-,TGTGCCAGCAGCCAAGTTAGACAGGGGGTCAATCAGCCCCAGCATTTT,CASSQVRQGVNQPQHF
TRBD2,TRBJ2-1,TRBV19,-,TGTGCCAGTAGTCCGGTGGCTAGCGGGAACAATGAGCAGTTCTTC,CASSPVASGNNEQFF
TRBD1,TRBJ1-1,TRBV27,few,TGTGCCAGCAGTTTGGGACAGATGAACACTGAAGCTTTCTTT,CASSLGQMNTEAFF